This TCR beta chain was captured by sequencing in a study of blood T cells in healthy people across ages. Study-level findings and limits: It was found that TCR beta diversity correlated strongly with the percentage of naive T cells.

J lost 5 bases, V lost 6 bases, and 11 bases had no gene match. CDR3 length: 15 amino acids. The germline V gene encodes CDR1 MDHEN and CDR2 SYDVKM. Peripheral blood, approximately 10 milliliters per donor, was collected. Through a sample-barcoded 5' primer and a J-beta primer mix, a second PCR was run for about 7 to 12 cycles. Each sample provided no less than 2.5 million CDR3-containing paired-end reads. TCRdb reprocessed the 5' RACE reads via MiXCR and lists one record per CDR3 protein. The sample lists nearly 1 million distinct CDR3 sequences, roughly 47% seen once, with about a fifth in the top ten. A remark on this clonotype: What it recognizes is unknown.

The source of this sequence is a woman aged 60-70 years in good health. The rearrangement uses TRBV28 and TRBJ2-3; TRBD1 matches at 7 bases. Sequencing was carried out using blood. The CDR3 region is CASRKTQGIGDTQYF. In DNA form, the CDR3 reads TGTGCCAGCAGGAAGACACAGGGGATTGGAGATACGCAGTATTTT.